This TCR beta chain was captured by sequencing in a study of blood T cell repertoires in COVID-19. Study-level information: Nucleic acid was either cDNA or gDNA, and it came from T cells, B-cell-depleted T cells, or PBMCs.

There are 15 residues in the CDR3. In germline, CDR1 is LGHDT, CDR2 YNNKEL (reference sequence). With V trimmed by 4 bases and J by 8 bases, 8 bases remained unmatched. The method was immunoSEQ multiplex PCR; TCRdb's version includes in-frame clones alone and lacks a portion of them. Here the sample spans nearly 350,000 clones, around nine tenths being singletons. Followed longitudinally, the Seattle patients had been enrolled during active infection. The TCR originated in a woman in her sixties or seventies with COVID-19, enrolled during active disease. The V call is TRBV3-1 (or the pseudogene TRBV3-2), the J call TRBJ2-3, with 11 nucleotides matching TRBD2. The sample comprised peripheral blood. CDR3 in amino acids: CASSPSLLAGVTQYF. CDR3 bases: TGTGCCAGCAGCCCCTCACTACTAGCGGGGGTTACGCAGTATTTT.